This T cell receptor (beta chain) is from a study of cytotoxic CD8 clonotypes in ibrutinib-treated CLL. The wider study: Investigators reported some 24 partial and 2 complete responses; after median 68 months, approximately 15 patients remained remitted and some 12 progressed.

A 1 in 200,000 to 1 in 1 million T cell depth was the sequencing target. Assay: immunoSEQ multiplex PCR; the TCRdb copy retains only in-frame clones and omits some. The sample yields some 350,000 clones, 67% seen once. The authors obtained approximately 2.1 micrograms of genomic DNA from cryopreserved PBMCs for TCR beta libraries. As for this clone: Its antigen is not identified.

Notes on the study in general: Upon ibrutinib response clonality rose, and upon progression it fell back toward baseline.

The material was PBMCs, obtained after 36 months of ibrutinib treatment. This TCR was recovered from a human donor with chronic lymphocytic leukemia.

CDR3 sequence: CASSPLSGSRNNEQFF. In DNA form, the CDR3 reads TGCGCCAGCAGCCCCTTGAGCGGGAGTAGGAACAATGAGCAGTTCTTC. This rearrangement joins TRBV5-1 to TRBJ2-1, with 8 bases fitting TRBD2. The CDR3 sequence is 16 residues long. The V and J ends lost 4 bases and 5 bases, in that order; junction bases with no gene match: 11. Germline V gene sequence: CDR1 SGHRS, CDR2 YFSETQ.